The T cell receptor (beta chain) under discussion was sequenced for a study of cytomegalovirus exposure and HLA in healthy donors. As for this clone: The junction does not match germline at one end; this may be a read error.

The CDR3 length is 14 residues. Germline CDR1 SSHAT, CDR2 FNYEAQ (reference sequence). Donors showed nominal health when sampled, although they likely had unrecorded immune exposures. 60 Vbeta and 13 Jbeta primers were used in PCR. This table comes from immunoSEQ multiplex PCR, and its TCRdb copy is limited to in-frame clones, with some not included. The sample lists about 270,000 clones; more than 80% were seen once. This clonotype originated in a man aged 35 to 55 in good health and CMV-seropositive. Sequencing used PBMCs. The chain carries TRBV7-7 and TRBJ2-1; D unresolved. The CDR3 DNA is TGTGCTAGCAGCTTGTATGAGTCCTACAATGAGCAGTTCTTC. Residues: CASSLYESYNEQFF.